This is a list of T cell receptor beta chains from one sample in a study of blood T cell repertoires in COVID-19. TCRdb's copy holds only in-frame clones and misses some; the assay was immunoSEQ multiplex PCR. Of about 220,000 clones listed, roughly 80% are singletons. The sequencing input was peripheral blood. These receptors were obtained from a woman aged 70 to 79 with acute or convalescent COVID-19. The CDR3 runs from the conserved cysteine through the conserved F or W. A D gene is named only where the DNA matches it firmly. Clone size is shown for a subset of rows, as once, few, many or a class of expanded clone.

NA TRBJ1-2 TRBV7-8 NA TGTGCCAGCAGCTTAGACGCACAGGGAGTCTATGGCTACACCTTC CASSLDAQGVYGYTF
NA TRBJ2-7 TRBV6-5 NA TGTGCCAGCAGCACAGGGTCCGAGCAGTACTTC CASSTGSEQYF
NA TRBJ1-5 TRBV27 once TGTGCCAGCAGTCTAGGCAGCAATCAGCCCCAGCATTTT CASSLGSNQPQHF
NA TRBJ2-7 TRBV11-2 NA TGTGCCAGCAGCTTAGAGGAGGGACCCTCCTACGAGCAGTACTTC CASSLEEGPSYEQYF
TRBD2 TRBJ2-2 TRBV5-8 NA TGTGCCAGCAGCCCCGGGACTAGCGGGGGACCGAACACCGGGGAGCTGTTTTTT CASSPGTSGGPNTGELFF
NA TRBJ2-2 TRBV5-1 NA TGCGCCAGCAGCTTGGCAGGGGACACCGGGGAGCTGTTTTTT CASSLAGDTGELFF
NA TRBJ2-1 TRBV6-5 NA TGTGCCAGCAGTCCAGACAGGCGTCCCTACAATGAGCAGTTCTTC CASSPDRRPYNEQFF
NA TRBJ1-5 TRBV9 few TGTGCCAGCAGCGTAGATGGCGGGGCCGGCCAGCCCCAGCATTTT CASSVDGGAGQPQHF
NA TRBJ1-3 TRBV11-2 NA TGTGCCAGCAGCTTACGGGTGGGGGGCTCTGGAAACACCATATATTTT CASSLRVGGSGNTIYF
NA TRBJ2-5 TRBV24-1 NA TGTGCCACCAGTGGGACTCAAGAGACCCAGTACTTC CATSGTQETQYF
NA TRBJ2-5 TRBV29-1 NA TGCAGCGTTGTGGACAGCCAAGAGACCCAGTACTTC CSVVDSQETQYF
TRBD1 TRBJ1-1 TRBV2 few TGTGCCAGCAAAGAGACAGGGGCTTTAAGATCTGAAGCTTTCTTT CASKETGALRSEAFF
TRBD1 TRBJ2-3 TRBV19 NA TGTGCCAGTACCTCGACAGGGGCTCCCACAGATACGCAGTATTTT CASTSTGAPTDTQYF
NA TRBJ1-5 TRBV6-2/TRBV6-3 NA TGTGCCAGCAGTAGTAGTTGGCCCCAGCATTTT CASSSSWPQHF
NA TRBJ2-1 TRBV11-2 NA TGTGCCAGCAGCTTTATCCCTGACAATGAGCAGTTCTTC CASSFIPDNEQFF
TRBD1 TRBJ1-4 TRBV3-1/TRBV3-2 NA TGTGCCAGCAGCCAAGTCCCGGACAGGCTGAATGAAAAACTGTTTTTT CASSQVPDRLNEKLFF
TRBD2 TRBJ2-3 TRBV30 once TGTGCCTGGTCCCCGGGACTAGCGGAATCAGATACGCAGTATTTT CAWSPGLAESDTQYF
NA TRBJ2-7 TRBV18 NA TGTGCCAGCTCTCCGCGGCCCCTCTACGAGCAGTACTTC CASSPRPLYEQYF
TRBD2 TRBJ2-1 TRBV5-4 NA TGTGCCAGCAGCCCCGGACTAGCTGTTAGCTCCTACAATGAGCAGTTCTTC CASSPGLAVSSYNEQFF
TRBD2 TRBJ2-3 TRBV2 NA TGTGCCAGCCAGCGGGGGGTTGGCACAGATACGCAGTATTTT CASQRGVGTDTQYF
NA TRBJ2-3 TRBV6-5 NA TGTGCCACCAGCCCCCTGACAGCCCACACAGATACGCAGTATTTT CATSPLTAHTDTQYF
NA TRBJ1-3 TRBV6-1 NA TGTGCCAGCAGTGCCCAAGCGATGACTCCCTTTTTAGGAAACACCATATATTTT CASSAQAMTPFLGNTIYF
NA TRBJ2-3 TRBV7-3 NA TGTGCCAGCAGCTTAACGGCTGGTGGGCAGGGGCGCGATACGCAGTATTTT CASSLTAGGQGRDTQYF
NA TRBJ2-1 TRBV29-1 few TGCAGCGTCGCTGGACAGTACAATGAGCAGTTCTTC CSVAGQYNEQFF
NA TRBJ2-5 TRBV5-1 NA TGCGCCAGCAGCTTGGTAGGACAGTTACAAGAGACCCAGTACTTC CASSLVGQLQETQYF
NA TRBJ1-2 TRBV5-8 NA TGTGCCAGCAGCTTTGAGGGTCTAAGAGGCTATGGCTACACCTTC CASSFEGLRGYGYTF
TRBD1 TRBJ2-1 TRBV5-1 NA TGCGCCAGCAGCTGGGACAGCTCCTACAATGAGCAGTTCTTC CASSWDSSYNEQFF
TRBD2 TRBJ2-2 TRBV18 NA TGTGCCAGCTCACCCTACGTAGCGGGGGACACCGGGGAGCTGTTTTTT CASSPYVAGDTGELFF
NA TRBJ1-3 TRBV7-9 NA TGTGCCAGCACCCAACCTTCGGTGTCTTCTGGAAACACCATATATTTT CASTQPSVSSGNTIYF
NA TRBJ2-2 TRBV2 NA TGTGCCAGCAGGGGCGGGGGCAATACCGGGGAGCTGTTTTTT CASRGGGNTGELFF
NA TRBJ2-7 TRBV14 NA TGTGCCAGCAGCCAAGCTTTCGGGGGCGAGCAGTACTTC CASSQAFGGEQYF
NA TRBJ1-6 TRBV3-1/TRBV3-2 NA TGTGCCAGCAGCCAAGGGGGGGGTGCCAATTCACCCCTCCACTTT CASSQGGGANSPLHF
TRBD2 TRBJ2-2 TRBV7-2 NA TGTGCCAGCAGCCTACCCGTAGGACTAGCGCCCGGGGAGCTGTTTTTT CASSLPVGLAPGELFF
NA TRBJ2-7 TRBV18 NA TGTGCCAGCTCACCAGAGGTGGACTCCGAGCAGTACTTC CASSPEVDSEQYF
TRBD2 TRBJ2-1 TRBV7-2 once TGTGCCAGCAGCTTAGTGCATGGCGGGGGGGGCAATGAGCAGTTCTTC CASSLVHGGGGNEQFF
TRBD2 TRBJ2-3 TRBV24-1 NA TGTGCCACCAGTGATTTGGGGGGGGTCACAGATACGCAGTATTTT CATSDLGGVTDTQYF
TRBD1 TRBJ2-3 TRBV14 NA TGTGCCAGCAGCCAATTACAGGGGAGCACAGATACGCAGTATTTT CASSQLQGSTDTQYF
NA TRBJ2-3 TRBV29-1 NA TGCAGCGTTGAGTTACAGGGATCAGATACGCAGTATTTT CSVELQGSDTQYF
NA TRBJ1-1 TRBV27 few TGTGCCAGCAGTTTCGGACAGTATGGGGCCTTAGGTGAAGCTTTCTTT CASSFGQYGALGEAFF
TRBD2 TRBJ2-1 TRBV19 NA TGTGCCAGTAGTATCAGCGGGAAACACAATGAGCAGTTCTTC CASSISGKHNEQFF
NA TRBJ2-1 TRBV3-1/TRBV3-2 NA TGTGCCAGCAGCCAAGATCCGGGCAGGGGTAATAGTGAGCAGTTCTTC CASSQDPGRGNSEQFF
NA TRBJ2-1 TRBV6-5 NA TGTGCCAGCAGTTACTCCGTACAGGTCAATGAGCAGTTCTTC CASSYSVQVNEQFF
NA TRBJ2-4 TRBV4-1 NA TGCGCCAGCAGCCCTGAGGGGGACCCAAGGGACATTCAGTACTTC CASSPEGDPRDIQYF
TRBD2 TRBJ2-3 TRBV10-3 once TGTGCCATCAGCCTGCGGGGGGCCTCGAGCACAGATACGCAGTATTTT CAISLRGASSTDTQYF
NA TRBJ2-3 TRBV6-5 NA TGTGCCAGCAGTTACGGCGGGGCCTCCACAGATACGCAGTATTTT CASSYGGASTDTQYF
TRBD2 TRBJ2-2 TRBV5-1 NA TGCGCCAGCAGGCCTGCGGGACTAGCTAGCACCGGGGAGCTGTTTTTT CASRPAGLASTGELFF
TRBD2 TRBJ2-1 TRBV24-1 NA TGTGCCACCAGTGATCCTGGGACTAGCGGGGGCAATGAGCAGTTCTTC CATSDPGTSGGNEQFF
TRBD2 TRBJ2-5 TRBV7-2 NA TGTGCCAGCAGCTTAGCGCTAGCGGGGAGCTCGAAGACCCAGTACTTC CASSLALAGSSKTQYF
NA TRBJ2-1 TRBV5-1 NA TGCGCCAGCAGCGGCGACAGAACCTACAATGAGCAGTTCTTC CASSGDRTYNEQFF
NA TRBJ2-1 TRBV10-2 NA TGCGCCAGCAGGGAGGAGCTCTCCTACAATGAGCAGTTCTTC CASREELSYNEQFF
NA TRBJ2-1 TRBV24-1 few TGTGCCACCAGTGGAGAGGTCCACAATGAGCAGTTCTTC CATSGEVHNEQFF
TRBD1 TRBJ1-2 TRBV6-6 NA TGTGCCAGCAGTCACCAGGGGGGGACAGGGGGCGCGATGGACTATGGCTACACCTTC CASSHQGGTGGAMDYGYTF
NA TRBJ1-2 TRBV7-8 few TGTGCCAGCAGCCGCAGCGGGACGGAACAGACCTATGGCTACACCTTC CASSRSGTEQTYGYTF
NA TRBJ2-1 TRBV6-2/TRBV6-3 NA TGTGCCAGCAGTTACAATAAGGGGCGGCACCTTCCCGAGCAGTTCTTC CASSYNKGRHLPEQFF
NA TRBJ2-5 TRBV2 NA TGTGCCAGCAGTCGGACAGCGCCGGACGAAGAGACCCAGTACTTC CASSRTAPDEETQYF